This T cell receptor beta chain comes out of a study of T cell repertoires in cytomegalovirus infection. TCRdb processed the reads anew with MiXCR; each CDR3 protein has one entry. Of some 300,000 distinct CDR3 sequences in the sample, 9.6% were seen once. The CDR3 sequence is 10 residues long. The germline gives CDR1 DFQATT, CDR2 SNEGSKA (reference sequence). The germline V and J ends were trimmed by 1 base and 10 bases, with 7 bases remaining between them. The sequenced sample was PBMCs. The sequence was obtained from a human donor in good health (CMV status not recorded). Some clones in this sample may be carry-over from other donors' samples. This chain connects TRBV20-1 to TRBJ1-1; D uncertain. CDR3 in amino acids: CSARGIVAFF. CDR3 sequence (DNA): TGCAGTGCTAGAGGGATTGTAGCTTTCTTT.